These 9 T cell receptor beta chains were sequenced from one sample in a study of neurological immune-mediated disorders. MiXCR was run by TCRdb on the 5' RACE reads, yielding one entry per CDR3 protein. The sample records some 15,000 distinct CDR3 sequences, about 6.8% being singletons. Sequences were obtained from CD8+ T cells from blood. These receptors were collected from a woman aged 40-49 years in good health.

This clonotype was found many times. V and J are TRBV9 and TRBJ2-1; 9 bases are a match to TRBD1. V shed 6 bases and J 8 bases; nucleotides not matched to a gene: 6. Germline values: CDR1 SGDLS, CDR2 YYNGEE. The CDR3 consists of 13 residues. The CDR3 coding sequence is TGTGCCAGCACGGGACAGGGCTTCGATGAGCAGTTCTTC. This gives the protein CASTGQGFDEQFF.

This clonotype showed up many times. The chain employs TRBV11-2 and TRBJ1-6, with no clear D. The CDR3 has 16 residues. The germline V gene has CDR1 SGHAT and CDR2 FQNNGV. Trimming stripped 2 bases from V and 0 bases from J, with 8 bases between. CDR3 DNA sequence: TGTGCCAGCAGCTTATTCGGAAGCTCCTATAATTCACCCCTCCACTTT. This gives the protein CASSLFGSSYNSPLHF.

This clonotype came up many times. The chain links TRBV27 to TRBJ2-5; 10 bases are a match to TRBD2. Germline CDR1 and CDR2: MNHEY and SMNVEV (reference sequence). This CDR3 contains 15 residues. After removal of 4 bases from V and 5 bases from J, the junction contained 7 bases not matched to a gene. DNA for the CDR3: TGTGCCAGCAGTTATGTAGCGGGAGGCTGGGAGACCCAGTACTTC. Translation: CASSYVAGGWETQYF.

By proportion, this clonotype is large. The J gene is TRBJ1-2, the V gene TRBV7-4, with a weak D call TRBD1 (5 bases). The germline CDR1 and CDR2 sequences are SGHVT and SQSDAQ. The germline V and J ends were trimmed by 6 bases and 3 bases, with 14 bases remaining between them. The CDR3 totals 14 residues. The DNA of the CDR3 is TGTGCCAGCAGGCCGACCGGGACTTACTATGGCTACACCTTC. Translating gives CASRPTGTYYGYTF.

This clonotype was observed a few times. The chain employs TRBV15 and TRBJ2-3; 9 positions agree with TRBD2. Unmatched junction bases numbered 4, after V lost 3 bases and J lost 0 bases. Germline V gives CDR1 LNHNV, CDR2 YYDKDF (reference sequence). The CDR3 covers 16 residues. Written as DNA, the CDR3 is TGTGCCACCAGCAGCAGACTAGCGGAGAGCACAGATACGCAGTATTTT. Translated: CATSSRLAESTDTQYF.

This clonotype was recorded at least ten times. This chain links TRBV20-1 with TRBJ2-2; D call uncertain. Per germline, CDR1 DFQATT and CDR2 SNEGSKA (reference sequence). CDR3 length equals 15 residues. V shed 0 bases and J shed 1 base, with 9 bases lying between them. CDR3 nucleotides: TGCAGTGCTAGAGATGGGTCGATGAACACCGGGGAGCTGTTTTTT. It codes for CSARDGSMNTGELFF.

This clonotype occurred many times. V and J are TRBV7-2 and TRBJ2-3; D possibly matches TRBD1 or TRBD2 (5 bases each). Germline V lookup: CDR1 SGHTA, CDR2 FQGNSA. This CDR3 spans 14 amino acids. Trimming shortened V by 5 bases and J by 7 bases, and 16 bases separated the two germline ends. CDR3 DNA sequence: TGTGCCAGCAGCAGAAGGGACCTCGGAAATACGCAGTATTTT. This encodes CASSRRDLGNTQYF.

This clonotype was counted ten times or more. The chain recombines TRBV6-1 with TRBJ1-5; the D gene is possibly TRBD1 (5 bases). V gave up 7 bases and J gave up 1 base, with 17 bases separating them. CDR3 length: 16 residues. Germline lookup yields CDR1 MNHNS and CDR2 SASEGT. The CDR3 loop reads CASNMAGTPSNQPQHF. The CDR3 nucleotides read TGTGCCAGCAACATGGCCGGGACCCCGAGCAATCAGCCCCAGCATTTT.

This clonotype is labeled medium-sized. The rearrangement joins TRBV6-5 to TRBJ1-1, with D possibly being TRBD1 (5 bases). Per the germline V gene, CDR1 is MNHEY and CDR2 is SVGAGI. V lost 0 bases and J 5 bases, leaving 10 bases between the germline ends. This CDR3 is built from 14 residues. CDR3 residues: CASSYSTVGTEAFF. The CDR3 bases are TGTGCCAGCAGTTACTCGACAGTTGGTACTGAAGCTTTCTTT.